Following are 10 T cell receptor beta chains from one sample sequenced in a study of T cell changes during pregnancy in multiple sclerosis. Clones were read by immunoSEQ multiplex PCR, and TCRdb kept only the in-frame ones, dropping some. The sample has approximately 100,000 clones, 80% to 95% seen once. The sequencing here drew on peripheral blood, taken after pregnancy. All receptors derive from a female donor with multiple sclerosis, enrolled in a pregnancy study.

V is TRBV5-6 and J is TRBJ2-7; the D gene is possibly TRBD2 (5 bases). Trimming pared 4 bases from V and 5 bases from J, leaving 19 bases between. Germline V lookup: CDR1 SGHDT, CDR2 YYEEEE. The CDR3 sequence is 15 residues long. CDR3 protein: CASSPLRAGPDEQYF. The CDR3 DNA reads TGTGCCAGCAGCCCCCTGAGGGCTGGTCCGGACGAGCAGTACTTC.

The rearrangement uses TRBV5-1 and TRBJ1-6, with 7 bases that match TRBD1. V dropped 4 bases and J dropped 8; count of bases not matched to a gene: 9. Germline values: CDR1 SGHRS, CDR2 YFSETQ. This CDR3 has 15 residues. CDR3 in amino acids: CASSLSRQGDSPLHF. The CDR3 DNA reads TGCGCCAGCAGCCTTTCGCGGCAGGGGGATTCACCCCTCCACTTT.

As regards this clone: Its ends do not fully match the called genes, so a read error is possible. This chain uses TRBV29-1 with TRBJ2-3; D is ambiguous. The CDR3 is made up of 12 amino acids. Looked up from germline, CDR1 is SQVTM and CDR2 is ANQGSEA. CDR3 coding DNA: TGCAGCGTCGAAGACCTGTCAGATACGCAGTATTTT. Translating gives CSVEDLSDTQYF.

The gene calls are TRBV27 and TRBJ1-2; possible D gene TRBD1, 5 bases. Germline values: CDR1 MNHEY, CDR2 SMNVEV (reference sequence). The CDR3 is made up of 15 amino acids. V was shortened by 2 bases and J by 6 bases, with 16 bases between the two germline ends. The CDR3 region is CASSLNPLGGDGYTF. Here the CDR3 DNA reads TGTGCCAGCAGTTTAAACCCCCTGGGGGGTGATGGCTACACCTTC.

This clone was seen a single time. The chain couples TRBV28 to TRBJ1-4, with D unclear. The CDR3 length is 15 residues. CDR1 and CDR2 (germline): MDHEN, SYDVKM. V was clipped by 7 bases and J by 0 bases, with 12 bases between them. CDR3 region: CASIAIGSTNEKLFF. CDR3 DNA sequence: TGTGCCAGCATAGCTATTGGGTCAACTAATGAAAAACTGTTTTTT. The full variable domain, with the rest looked up from reference TRBV28 and TRBJ1-4, is DVKVTQSSRYLVKRTGEKVFLECVQDMDHENMFWYRQDPGLGLRLIYFSYDVKMKEKGDIPEGYSVSREKKERFSLILESASTNQTSMYLCASIAIGSTNEKLFFGSGTQLSVL.

The chain carries TRBV7-2 and TRBJ2-5; 8 nucleotides agree with TRBD2. CDR3 length equals 15 residues. The germline CDR1 and CDR2 sequences are SGHTA and FQGNSA. V shed 6 bases, J shed 0 bases, and the junction held 6 bases outside the gene matches. In nucleotides, the CDR3 is TGTGCCAGCAGACAAGCGGGGGCGTACCAAGAGACCCAGTACTTC. It codes for CASRQAGAYQETQYF.

The chain carries TRBV5-1 and TRBJ1-1, with 8 bases identical to TRBD1. CDR1 is SGHRS, CDR2 YFSETQ, per germline. The V and J ends lost 1 base and 6 bases, in that order; junction bases with no gene match: 8. CDR3 length: 15 residues. The CDR3, as DNA: TGCGCCAGCAGCTTGTTGTGGACAGGGTCACCTGAAGCTTTCTTT. Translation gives CASSLLWTGSPEAFF.

J is TRBJ2-3 and V is TRBV10-3; weak D call: TRBD2 (5 bases). CDR3 length: 13 amino acids. The germline V gene has CDR1 ENHRY and CDR2 SYGVKD. V dropped 10 bases and J dropped 0 bases, with 11 bases sitting between them. For the CDR3, the DNA is TGTGCCACCCTACGGGATAGCACAGATACGCAGTATTTT. This translates into CATLRDSTDTQYF.

This chain uses TRBV6-1 with TRBJ1-4; the match to TRBD1 covers 7 bases. This CDR3 region has 17 residues. Germline V gives CDR1 MNHNS, CDR2 SASEGT. V lost 0 bases to trimming and J lost 8 bases; unmatched junction nucleotides: 12. In nucleotides, the CDR3 is TGTGCCAGCAGTGAAGCGCAAAGGGGGCGGGTGGGGGAAAAACTGTTTTTT. Protein: CASSEAQRGRVGEKLFF.

On this clone itself: One junction end does not reproduce the germline sequence, and a read error may be involved. V is TRBV19 and J is TRBJ2-1; D is unresolved. Per germline, CDR1 LNHDA and CDR2 SQIVND (reference sequence). This CDR3 is built from 11 residues. CDR3 in DNA: TGTGCCAGTAGTTCCTTCAATGAGCAGTTCTTC. It encodes CASSSFNEQFF.